This TCR beta chain was captured by sequencing in a study of blood T cell repertoires in COVID-19. Study summary: Whether acute or convalescent, the COVID-19 samples came from the United States, Italy and Spain.

Authors' analysis steps: Nucleated cell counts were estimated from reference gene primer amplification. The method was immunoSEQ multiplex PCR; TCRdb's version includes in-frame clones alone and lacks a portion of them. V and J calls and clone size are as listed in that table; D and trimming were resolved from the DNA. Of about 120,000 clones in the sample, 85% to 90% were seen once. V lost 2 bases, J lost 7 bases, and 10 bases lay in between. The CDR3 totals 13 residues. Germline CDR1 reads MNHEY; CDR2 reads SVGAGI. Sequenced input: peripheral blood. The gene calls are TRBV6-5 and TRBJ2-3; possibly TRBD2 for D (6 bases). The clonotype comes from a human donor with acute or convalescent COVID-19. The donor label of this sample is uncertain. The CDR3 loop reads CASSYGAGNTQYF. DNA of the CDR3: TGTGCCAGCAGTTACGGCGCGGGAAATACGCAGTATTTT.